A single TCR beta chain is shown here with its context. As yet, its antigen is unknown. Here immunoSEQ multiplex PCR was the method, and the copy in TCRdb shows in-frame clones only, minus some. Of just over 150,000 clones listed, 90% are singletons. CDR3 length: 17 residues. Germline lookup yields CDR1 SGHVT and CDR2 SQSDAQ. V was trimmed by 3 bases and J by 0 bases, leaving 15 bases between them. The data stem from a study of T cell responses to AZD1222 COVID-19 vaccine. General study results and limits: Across spike, vaccine-associated CD4 TCRs were found, dominant at 160-218 and 743-854.

Material: peripheral blood, obtained on day 0 of AZD1222 vaccination. The clonotype originates from an adult in good health. The chain combines TRBV7-4 with TRBJ1-5; D not resolved. The CDR3 DNA is TGTGCCAGCAGCTTGATTCTTTTTGGATATAGCAATCAGCCCCAGCATTTT. Protein sequence: CASSLILFGYSNQPQHF.